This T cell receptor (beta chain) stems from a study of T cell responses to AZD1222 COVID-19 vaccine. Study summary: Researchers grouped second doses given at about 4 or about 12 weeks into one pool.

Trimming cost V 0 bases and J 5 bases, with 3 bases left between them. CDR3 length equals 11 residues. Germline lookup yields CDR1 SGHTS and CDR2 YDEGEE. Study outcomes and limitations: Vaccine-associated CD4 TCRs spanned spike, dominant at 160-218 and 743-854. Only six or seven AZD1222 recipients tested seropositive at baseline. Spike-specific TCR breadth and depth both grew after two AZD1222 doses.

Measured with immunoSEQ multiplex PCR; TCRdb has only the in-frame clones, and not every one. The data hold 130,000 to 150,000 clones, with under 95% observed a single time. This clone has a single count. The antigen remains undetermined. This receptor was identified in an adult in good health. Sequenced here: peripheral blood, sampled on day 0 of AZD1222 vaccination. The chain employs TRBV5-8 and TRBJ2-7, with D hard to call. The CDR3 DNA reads TGTGCCAGCAGCTTGGACCACGAGCAGTACTTC. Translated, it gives CASSLDHEQYF.